The present T cell receptor beta chain was sequenced within a study of PD-L1 blockade in urothelial cancer. The time point denotes: peripheral blood 6 weeks after treatment start. The assay was immunoSEQ multiplex PCR, and TCRdb's table has in-frame clones only and misses some. This sample has around 110,000 clones, with more than 85% found just once. Study-level results: Below-median pretreatment blood TCR clonality was associated with improved progression-free and overall survival.

Trimming took off 0 bases at V and 4 bases at J, with 16 bases between the two ends. Germline CDR1 SGHTA, CDR2 FQGNSA. CDR3 size: 16 residues. As to this clone: Antigen unknown.

Sequenced material: PBMCs, taken around atezolizumab (anti-PD-L1) treatment. The gene calls are TRBV7-2 and TRBJ2-7; D perhaps matches TRBD2 (5 bases). The sequence was collected from a man aged 55 to 70 with urothelial cancer. CDR3: CASSLASRAGVYEQYF. In DNA form, the CDR3 reads TGTGCCAGCAGCTTAGCTTCGAGGGCAGGAGTTTACGAGCAGTACTTC.